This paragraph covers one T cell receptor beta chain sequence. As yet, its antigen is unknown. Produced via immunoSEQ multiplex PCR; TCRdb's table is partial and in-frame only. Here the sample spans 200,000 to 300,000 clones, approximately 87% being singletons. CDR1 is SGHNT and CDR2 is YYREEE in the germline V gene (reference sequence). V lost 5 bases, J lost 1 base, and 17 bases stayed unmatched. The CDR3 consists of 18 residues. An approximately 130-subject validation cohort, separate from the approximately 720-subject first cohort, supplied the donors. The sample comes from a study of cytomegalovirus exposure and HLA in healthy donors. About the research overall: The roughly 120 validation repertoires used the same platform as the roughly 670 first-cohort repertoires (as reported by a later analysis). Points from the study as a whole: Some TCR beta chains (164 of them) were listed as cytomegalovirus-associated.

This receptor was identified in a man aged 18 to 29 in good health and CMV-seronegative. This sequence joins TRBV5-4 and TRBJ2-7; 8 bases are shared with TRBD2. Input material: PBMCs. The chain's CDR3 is CASSSPPSSGGTSYEQYF. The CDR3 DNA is TGTGCCAGCAGTTCTCCACCTTCTTCGGGGGGGACTTCCTACGAGCAGTACTTC. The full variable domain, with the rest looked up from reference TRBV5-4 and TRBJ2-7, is ETGVTQSPTHLIKTRGQQVTLRCSSQSGHNTVSWYQQALGQGPQFIFQYYREEENGRGNFPPRFSGLQFPNYSSELNVNALELDDSALYLCASSSPPSSGGTSYEQYFGPGTRLTVT.